This T cell receptor (beta chain) was recorded in a study of cytomegalovirus exposure and HLA in healthy donors. Between the trimmed V and J ends, which lost 5 bases and 4 bases, there was a span of 11 bases. Germline values: CDR1 SGHTA, CDR2 FQGTGA. The CDR3 spans 13 residues. Worth noting for this clone: Its antigen remains unknown.

The donors comprised healthy bone marrow donors. Study results and limitations: A link between a missense DCLRE1C variant and TCR beta V- and J-gene trimming emerged from a later analysis. The productive fraction for most TCR beta V segments was about 90% or about 30% in an earlier analysis.

Researchers ran the PCR with 60 Vbeta and 13 Jbeta primers. Original data processing: Unique TCR beta chains totaled about 78 million in a later count, with about 11 million of them shared. The assay was immunoSEQ multiplex PCR, and TCRdb's table has in-frame clones only and misses some. That table gives V, J and clone size, and the DNA gave D and trimming. The sample records approximately 190,000 clones, around 75% being singletons. The sequencing sample was made of PBMCs. The gene calls are TRBV7-3 and TRBJ1-2; tentative D call: TRBD1 (5 bases). The TCR was taken from a man aged 35 to 55 in good health and CMV-seropositive. The CDR3 loop reads CASSPDSLYGYTF. The CDR3 coding sequence is TGTGCCAGCAGCCCCGACAGCCTCTATGGCTACACCTTC.